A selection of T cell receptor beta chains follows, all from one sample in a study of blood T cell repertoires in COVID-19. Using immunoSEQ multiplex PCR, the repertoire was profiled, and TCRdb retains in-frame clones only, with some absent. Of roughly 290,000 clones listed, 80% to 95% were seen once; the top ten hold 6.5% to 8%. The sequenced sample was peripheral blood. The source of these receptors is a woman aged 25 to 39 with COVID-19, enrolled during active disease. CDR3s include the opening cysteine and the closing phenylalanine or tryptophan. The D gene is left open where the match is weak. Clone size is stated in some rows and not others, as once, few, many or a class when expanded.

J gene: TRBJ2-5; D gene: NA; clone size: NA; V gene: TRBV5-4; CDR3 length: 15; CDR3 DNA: TGTGCCAGCAGCTTGGAGGGGAGGAGGGCCAGGAGCCAGTACTTC; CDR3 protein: CASSLEGRRARSQYF
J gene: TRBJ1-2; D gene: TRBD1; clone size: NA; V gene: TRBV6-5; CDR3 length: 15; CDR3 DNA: TGTGCCAGCAGTTACTCCAGGGGGCGCATCGGTGGCTACACCTTC; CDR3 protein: CASSYSRGRIGGYTF
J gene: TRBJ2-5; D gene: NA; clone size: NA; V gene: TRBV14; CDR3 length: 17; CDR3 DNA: TGTGCCAGCAGCCAAGAACCGCGGCGCTCCTCCCAAGAGACCCAGTACTTC; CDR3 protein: CASSQEPRRSSQETQYF
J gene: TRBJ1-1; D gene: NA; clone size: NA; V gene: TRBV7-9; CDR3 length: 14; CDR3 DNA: TGTGCCAGCAGCGCGGAGACAGACAACACTGAAGCTTTCTTT; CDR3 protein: CASSAETDNTEAFF
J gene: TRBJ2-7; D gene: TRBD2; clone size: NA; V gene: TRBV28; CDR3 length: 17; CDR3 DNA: TGTGCCAGCAGTTCACCTTCTGGCGCGGGAGGGCCTCACGAGCAGTACTTC; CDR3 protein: CASSSPSGAGGPHEQYF
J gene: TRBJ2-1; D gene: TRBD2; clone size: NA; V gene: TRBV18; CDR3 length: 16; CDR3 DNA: TGTGCCAGCTCACGTACCCGACTAGCGGAAGACAATGAGCAGTTCTTC; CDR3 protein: CASSRTRLAEDNEQFF
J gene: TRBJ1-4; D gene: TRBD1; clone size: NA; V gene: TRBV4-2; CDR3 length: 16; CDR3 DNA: TGTGCCAGCAGCCAAGATTTAGGACAGGGGAAAGAAAAACTGTTTTTT; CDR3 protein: CASSQDLGQGKEKLFF
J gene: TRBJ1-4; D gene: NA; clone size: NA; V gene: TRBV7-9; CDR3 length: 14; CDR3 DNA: TGTGCCAGCAGGAAACAGGGTATTAATGAAAAACTGTTTTTT; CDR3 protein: CASRKQGINEKLFF
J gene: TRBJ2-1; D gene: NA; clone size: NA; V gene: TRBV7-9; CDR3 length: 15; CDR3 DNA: TGTGCCAGCAGCTTAGTTAGTCTCCTAGACAATGAGCAGTTCTTC; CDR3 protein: CASSLVSLLDNEQFF
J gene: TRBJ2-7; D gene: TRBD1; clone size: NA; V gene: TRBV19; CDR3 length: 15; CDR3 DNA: TGTGCCAGTAGTATTTCAGGACAGGGAAGGGGGGAGCAGTACTTC; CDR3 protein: CASSISGQGRGEQYF
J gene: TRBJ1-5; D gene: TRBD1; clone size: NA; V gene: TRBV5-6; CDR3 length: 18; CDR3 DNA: TGTGCCAGCAGCCTTTCGGGGGACAGGGACTACAGCAATCAGCCCCAGCATTTT; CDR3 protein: CASSLSGDRDYSNQPQHF
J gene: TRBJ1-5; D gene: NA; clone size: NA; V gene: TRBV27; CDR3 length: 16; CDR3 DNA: TGTGCCAGCAGCATTACATTCCCCCCCAGGAATCAGCCCCAGCATTTT; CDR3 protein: CASSITFPPRNQPQHF
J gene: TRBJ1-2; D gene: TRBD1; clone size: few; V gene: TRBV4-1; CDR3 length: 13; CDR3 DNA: TGCGCCAGCAGCCTTGGACAGGGTTATGGCTACACCTTC; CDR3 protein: CASSLGQGYGYTF
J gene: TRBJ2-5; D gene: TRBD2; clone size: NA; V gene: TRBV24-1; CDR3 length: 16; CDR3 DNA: TGTGCCACCAGTGATGTACTAGCGGGAGTGGGTGAGACCCAGTACTTC; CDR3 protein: CATSDVLAGVGETQYF
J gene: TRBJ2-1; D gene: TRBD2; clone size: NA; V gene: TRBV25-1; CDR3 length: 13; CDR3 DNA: TGTGCCACCCACGGGGGGGCTTACAATGAGCAGTTCTTC; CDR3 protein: CATHGGAYNEQFF
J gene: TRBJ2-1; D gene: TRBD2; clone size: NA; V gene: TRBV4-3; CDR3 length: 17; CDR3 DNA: TGCGCCAGCAGCCAAGATTCCGGACTAGCGCTCTACAATGAGCAGTTCTTC; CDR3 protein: CASSQDSGLALYNEQFF
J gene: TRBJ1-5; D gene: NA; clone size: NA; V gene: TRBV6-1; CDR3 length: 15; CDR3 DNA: TGTGCCAGCAGTGAAGCAGTACAGGGAGGGCAGCCCCAGCATTTT; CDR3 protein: CASSEAVQGGQPQHF
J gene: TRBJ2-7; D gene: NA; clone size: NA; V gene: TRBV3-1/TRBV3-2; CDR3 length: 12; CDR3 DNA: TGTGCCAGCAGCCAAGTACGGGACGAGCAGTACTTC; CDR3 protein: CASSQVRDEQYF
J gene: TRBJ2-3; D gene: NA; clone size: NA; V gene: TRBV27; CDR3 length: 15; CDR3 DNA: TGTGCCAGCAACCAGCAGACAGCACCCACGGATACGCAGTATTTT; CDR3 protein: CASNQQTAPTDTQYF